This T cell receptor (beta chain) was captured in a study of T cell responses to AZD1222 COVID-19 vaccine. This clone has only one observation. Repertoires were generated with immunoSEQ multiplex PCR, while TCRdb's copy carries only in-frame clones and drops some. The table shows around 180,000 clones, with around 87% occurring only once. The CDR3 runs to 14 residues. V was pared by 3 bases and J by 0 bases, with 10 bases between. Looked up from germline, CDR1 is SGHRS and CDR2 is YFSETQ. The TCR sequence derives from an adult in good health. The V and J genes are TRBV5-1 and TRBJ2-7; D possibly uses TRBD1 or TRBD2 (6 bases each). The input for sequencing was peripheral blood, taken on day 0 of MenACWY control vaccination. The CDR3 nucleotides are TGCGCCAGCAGCTCGGGGGACAACTCCTACGAGCAGTACTTC. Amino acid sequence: CASSSGDNSYEQYF.